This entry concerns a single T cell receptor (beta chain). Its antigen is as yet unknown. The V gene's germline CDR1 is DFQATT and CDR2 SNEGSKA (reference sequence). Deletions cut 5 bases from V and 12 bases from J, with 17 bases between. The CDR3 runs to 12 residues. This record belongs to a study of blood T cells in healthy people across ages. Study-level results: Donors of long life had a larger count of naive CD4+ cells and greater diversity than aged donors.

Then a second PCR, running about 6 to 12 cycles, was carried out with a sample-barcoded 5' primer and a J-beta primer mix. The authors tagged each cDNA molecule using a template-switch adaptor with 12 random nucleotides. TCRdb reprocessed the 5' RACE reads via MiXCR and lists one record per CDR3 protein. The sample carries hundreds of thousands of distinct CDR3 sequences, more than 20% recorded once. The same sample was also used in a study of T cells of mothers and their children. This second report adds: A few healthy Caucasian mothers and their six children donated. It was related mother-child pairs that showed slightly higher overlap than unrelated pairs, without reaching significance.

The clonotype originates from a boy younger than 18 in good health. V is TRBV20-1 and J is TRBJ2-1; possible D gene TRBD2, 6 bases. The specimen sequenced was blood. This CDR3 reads CSAGDWGKGQFF. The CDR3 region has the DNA TGCAGTGCTGGGGACTGGGGTAAGGGGCAGTTCTTC.